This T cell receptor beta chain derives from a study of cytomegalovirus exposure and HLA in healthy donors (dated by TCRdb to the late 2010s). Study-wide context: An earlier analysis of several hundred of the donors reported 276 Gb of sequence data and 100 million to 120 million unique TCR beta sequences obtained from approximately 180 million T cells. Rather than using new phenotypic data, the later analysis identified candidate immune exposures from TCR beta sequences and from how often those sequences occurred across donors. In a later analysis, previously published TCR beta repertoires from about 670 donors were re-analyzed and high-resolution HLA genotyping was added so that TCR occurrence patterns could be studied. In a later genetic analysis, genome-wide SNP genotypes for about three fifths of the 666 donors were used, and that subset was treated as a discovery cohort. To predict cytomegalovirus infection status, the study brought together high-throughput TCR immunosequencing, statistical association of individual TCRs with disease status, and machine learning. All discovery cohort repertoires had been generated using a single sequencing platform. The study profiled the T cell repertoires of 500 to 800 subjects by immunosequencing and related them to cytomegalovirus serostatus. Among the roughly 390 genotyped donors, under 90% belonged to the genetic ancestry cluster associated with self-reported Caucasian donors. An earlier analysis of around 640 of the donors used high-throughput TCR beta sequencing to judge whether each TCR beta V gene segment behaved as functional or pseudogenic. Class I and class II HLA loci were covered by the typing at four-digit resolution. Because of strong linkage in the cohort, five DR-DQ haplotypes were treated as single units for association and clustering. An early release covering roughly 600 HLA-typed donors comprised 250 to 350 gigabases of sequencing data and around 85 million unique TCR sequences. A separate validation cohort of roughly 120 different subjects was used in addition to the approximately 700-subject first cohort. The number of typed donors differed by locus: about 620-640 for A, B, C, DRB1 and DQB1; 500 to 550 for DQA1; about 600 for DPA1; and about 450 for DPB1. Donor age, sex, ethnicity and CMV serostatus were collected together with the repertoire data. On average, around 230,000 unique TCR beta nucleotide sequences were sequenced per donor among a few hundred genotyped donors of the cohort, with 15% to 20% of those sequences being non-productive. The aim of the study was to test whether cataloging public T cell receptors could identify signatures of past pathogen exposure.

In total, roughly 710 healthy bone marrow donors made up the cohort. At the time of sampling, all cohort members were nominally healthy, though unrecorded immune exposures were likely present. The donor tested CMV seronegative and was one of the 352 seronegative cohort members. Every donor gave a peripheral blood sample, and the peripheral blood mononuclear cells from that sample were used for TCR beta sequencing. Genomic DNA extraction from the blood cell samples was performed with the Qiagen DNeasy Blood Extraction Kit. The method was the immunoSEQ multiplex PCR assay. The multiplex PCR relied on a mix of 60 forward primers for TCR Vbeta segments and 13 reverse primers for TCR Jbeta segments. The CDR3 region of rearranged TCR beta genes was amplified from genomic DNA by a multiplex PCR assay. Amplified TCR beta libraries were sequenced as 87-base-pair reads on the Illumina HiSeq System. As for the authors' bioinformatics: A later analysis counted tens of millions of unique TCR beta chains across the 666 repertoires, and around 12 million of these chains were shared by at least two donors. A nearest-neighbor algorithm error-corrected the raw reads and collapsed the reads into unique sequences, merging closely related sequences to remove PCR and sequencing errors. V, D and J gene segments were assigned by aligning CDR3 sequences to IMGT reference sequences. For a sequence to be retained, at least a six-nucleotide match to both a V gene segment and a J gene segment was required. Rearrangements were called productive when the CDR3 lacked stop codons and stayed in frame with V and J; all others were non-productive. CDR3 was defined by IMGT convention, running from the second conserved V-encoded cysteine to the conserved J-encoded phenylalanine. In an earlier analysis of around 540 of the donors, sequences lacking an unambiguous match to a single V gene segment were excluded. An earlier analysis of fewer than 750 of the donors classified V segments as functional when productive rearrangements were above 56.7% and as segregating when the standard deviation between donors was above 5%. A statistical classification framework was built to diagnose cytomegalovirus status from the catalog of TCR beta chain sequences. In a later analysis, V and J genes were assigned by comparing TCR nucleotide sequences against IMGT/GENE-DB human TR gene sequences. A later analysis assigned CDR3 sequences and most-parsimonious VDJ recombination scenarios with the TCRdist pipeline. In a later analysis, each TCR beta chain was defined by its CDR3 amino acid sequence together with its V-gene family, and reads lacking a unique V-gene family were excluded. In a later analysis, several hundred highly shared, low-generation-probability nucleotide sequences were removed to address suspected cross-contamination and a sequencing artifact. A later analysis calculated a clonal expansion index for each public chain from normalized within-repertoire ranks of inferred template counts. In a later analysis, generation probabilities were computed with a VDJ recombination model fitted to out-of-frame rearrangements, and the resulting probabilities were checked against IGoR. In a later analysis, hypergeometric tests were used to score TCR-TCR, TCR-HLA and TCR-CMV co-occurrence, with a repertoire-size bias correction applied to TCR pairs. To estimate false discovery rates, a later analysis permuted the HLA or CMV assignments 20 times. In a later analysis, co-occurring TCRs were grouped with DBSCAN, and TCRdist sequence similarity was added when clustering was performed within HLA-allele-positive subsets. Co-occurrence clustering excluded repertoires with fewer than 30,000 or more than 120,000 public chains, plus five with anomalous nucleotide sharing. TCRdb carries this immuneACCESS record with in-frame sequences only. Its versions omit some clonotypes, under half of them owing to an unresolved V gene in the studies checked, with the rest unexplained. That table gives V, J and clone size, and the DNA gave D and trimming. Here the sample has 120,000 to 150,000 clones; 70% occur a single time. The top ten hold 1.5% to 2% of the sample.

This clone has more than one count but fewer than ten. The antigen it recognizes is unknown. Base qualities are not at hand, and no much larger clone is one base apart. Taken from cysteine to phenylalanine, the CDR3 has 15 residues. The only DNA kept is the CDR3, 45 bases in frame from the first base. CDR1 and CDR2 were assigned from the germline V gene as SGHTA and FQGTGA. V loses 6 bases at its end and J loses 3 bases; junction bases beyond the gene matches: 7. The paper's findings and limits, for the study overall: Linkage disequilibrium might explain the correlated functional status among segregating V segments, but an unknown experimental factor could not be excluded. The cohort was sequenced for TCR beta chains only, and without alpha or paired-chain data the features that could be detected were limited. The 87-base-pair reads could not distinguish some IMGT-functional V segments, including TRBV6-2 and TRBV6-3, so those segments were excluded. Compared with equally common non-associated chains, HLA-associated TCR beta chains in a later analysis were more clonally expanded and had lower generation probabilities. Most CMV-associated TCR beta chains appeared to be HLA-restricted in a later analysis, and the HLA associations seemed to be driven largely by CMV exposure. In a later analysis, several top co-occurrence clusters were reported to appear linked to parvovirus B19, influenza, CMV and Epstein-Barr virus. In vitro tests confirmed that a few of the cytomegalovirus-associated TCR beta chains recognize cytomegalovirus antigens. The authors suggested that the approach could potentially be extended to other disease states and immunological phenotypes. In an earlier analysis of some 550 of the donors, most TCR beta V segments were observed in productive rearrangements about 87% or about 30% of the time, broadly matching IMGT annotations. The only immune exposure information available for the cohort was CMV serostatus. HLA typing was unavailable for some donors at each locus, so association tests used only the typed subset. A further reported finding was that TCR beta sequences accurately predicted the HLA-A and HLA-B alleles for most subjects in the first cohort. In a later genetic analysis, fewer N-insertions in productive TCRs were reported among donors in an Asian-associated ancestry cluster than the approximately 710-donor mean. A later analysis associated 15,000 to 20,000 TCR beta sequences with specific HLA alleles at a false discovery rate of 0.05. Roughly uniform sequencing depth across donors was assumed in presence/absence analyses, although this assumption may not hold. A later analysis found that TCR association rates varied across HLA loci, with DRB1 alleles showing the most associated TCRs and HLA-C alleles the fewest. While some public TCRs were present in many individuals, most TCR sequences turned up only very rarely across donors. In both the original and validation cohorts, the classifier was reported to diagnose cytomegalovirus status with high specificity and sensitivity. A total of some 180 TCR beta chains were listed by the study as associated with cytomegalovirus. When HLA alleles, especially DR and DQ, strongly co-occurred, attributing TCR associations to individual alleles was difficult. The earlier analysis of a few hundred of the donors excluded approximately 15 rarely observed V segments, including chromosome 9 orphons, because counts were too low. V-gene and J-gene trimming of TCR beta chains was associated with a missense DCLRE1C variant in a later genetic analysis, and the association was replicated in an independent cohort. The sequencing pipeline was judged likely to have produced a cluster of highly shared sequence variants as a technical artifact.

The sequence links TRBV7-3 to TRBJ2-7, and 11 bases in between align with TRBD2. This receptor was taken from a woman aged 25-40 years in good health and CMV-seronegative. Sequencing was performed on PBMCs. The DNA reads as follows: TGTGCCAGCAGTCTGACTAGCGGGGAGATCTACGAGCAGTACTTC. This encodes CASSLTSGEIYEQYF.